This T cell receptor beta chain came from a study of Ad26.COV2.S vaccination and SARS-CoV-2 variants (dated by TCRdb to the early 2020s). Looking at the study overall: Donors in the vaccine arm were drawn from COV1001, a phase I-IIa trial of Ad26.COV2.S in healthy adults that was multicentre, randomized, double-blind and placebo-controlled. Ad26.COV2.S was administered intramuscularly at 5 x 10^10 or 1 x 10^11 viral particles, either as a single shot or as two shots given 56 days apart. Blinding of investigators to trial group allocation was maintained during experiments and outcome assessment. The specificity and breadth of SARS-CoV-2-reactive T cell receptors after Ad26.COV2.S vaccination were assessed by TCRbeta repertoire sequencing. Trial participants were randomized into five groups of five, in which low-dose or high-dose Ad26.COV2.S was given once or twice, or placebo was given on both occasions. The TCR-sequenced set comprised around 30 samples: some 19 Ad26.COV2.S vaccine recipients, 5 placebo recipients and 8 SARS-CoV-2 convalescent individuals.

Deletion took 0 bases off V and 0 bases off J, with a span of 10 bases between the germline ends. The CDR3 measures 17 amino acids from cysteine to phenylalanine. Here the CDR3 DNA is all that survives: 51 bases in frame from base 1. For CDR1 and CDR2, the germline V gene lists SGHDT and YYEEEE. TCRbeta CDR3 regions were sequenced with the immunoSEQ Assay. After extraction, genomic DNA underwent amplification by bias-controlled multiplex PCR, followed by high-throughput sequencing. Concerning the study's data processing: To quantify the absolute abundance of each unique TCRbeta CDR3 region, sequences were collapsed and filtered. T cell fraction was estimated by normalizing TCRbeta template counts to usable DNA, which was measured by amplifying reference genes present in all nucleated cells. Repertoire TCRs were annotated as SARS-CoV-2-specific when V gene, CDR3 amino acid sequence and J gene were exactly matched to a known reactive TCR set. MIRA supplied the reference SARS-CoV-2 TCR set, which was filtered for enrichment in COVID-19-positive ImmuneCODE repertoires so that public or cross-reactive TCRs were removed. Using the MIRA antigens, annotated TCRs were further analysed by specific ORF or by position within an ORF. Breadth was defined as the number of annotated unique rearrangements divided by the total number of unique productive rearrangements, and depth was defined as the summed frequency of the annotated unique rearrangements. Two-sided Wilcoxon rank-sum tests were applied when comparing TCR breadth between groups. As stored in TCRdb, this immuneACCESS dataset retains in-frame rearrangements with V and J assigned. A fraction of the clones does not appear; measured against another copy, unresolved V genes explain less than half of the discrepancy, and the remainder lacks a known reason. V and J calls plus clone size are reproduced from that table; the DNA served to infer D and trimming. The sample has around 320,000 clones on record, just over 85% of them singletons. The top ten constitute less than 2% of the sample.

General findings and caveats noted by the study authors: Higher spike-specific TCR breadth was observed in Ad26.COV2.S recipients than in placebo recipients (P = 0.0014). According to the authors, total T cell responses may have been underestimated by the TCR breadth and depth analyses. Vaccine and placebo recipients had similar non-spike TCR breadth, a finding consistent with the vaccine containing only spike. Substantial breadth of spike-specific CD8+ and CD4+ T cell responses was reported after vaccination. The study was not powered for comparison of responses between vaccine doses or regimens.

The treatment or condition label for this specimen denotes: roughly 18 received Ad26.COV2.S at low or high dose, single or two shots; 5 received placebo; per-sample allocation not given. Repertoires of vaccine and placebo recipients were sequenced from samples collected on day 63 after the first injection. Cohort 1b enrolled 25 adults aged 18-55 years at a single site in Boston, USA, between 29 July and 7 August 2020. As a vaccine, Ad26.COV2.S was a replication-incompetent adenovirus type 26 vector that expressed a prefusion-stabilized SARS-CoV-2 spike protein derived from the original Wuhan strain. With respect to this clone: Its binding antigen is unknown. Per-nucleotide qualities are absent, and no much larger clonotype sits a single base away.

The material was peripheral blood, obtained in a trial of Ad26.COV2.S vaccine versus placebo. The TCR originated in a person aged 18-65 years who received the Ad26.COV2.S COVID-19 vaccine or a placebo. Here the chain combines TRBV5-6 and TRBJ1-6; a weak D assignment points to TRBD1 (5 bases agree). The bases read TGTGCCAGCAGCTTGGTTGGGGGGAGCTCCTATAATTCACCCCTCCACTTT. Its protein product is CASSLVGGSSYNSPLHF.